Each of the 32 T cell receptor beta chains below was sequenced from the same sample in a study of long-term antiretroviral therapy in people with HIV. Survey-level resolution applied to immunoSEQ assay v3.0. Some clones are missing from TCRdb's copy, which holds only in-frame ones; the method was immunoSEQ multiplex PCR. The data contain 15,000 to 20,000 clones, 60% to 85% of them singletons. The sequencing used unsorted PBMCs, collected approximately 2.1 years before starting antiretroviral therapy. All receptors come from a man between 25 and 39 years old with HIV.

The chain has TRBV19 and TRBJ2-1; 7 nucleotides align to TRBD2. Germline CDR1 LNHDA, CDR2 SQIVND (reference sequence). Trimming cost V 0 bases and J 5 bases; bases outside gene matches: 7. This CDR3 is built from 16 residues. CDR3: CASSIEVTSRNNEQFF. In nucleotides, the CDR3 is TGTGCCAGTAGTATAGAGGTGACTAGCAGGAACAATGAGCAGTTCTTC.

Only a few counts were recorded for this clone. The V call is TRBV28, the J call TRBJ1-2; 7 nucleotides line up with TRBD1. The CDR3 is made up of 19 amino acids. Germline V lookup: CDR1 MDHEN, CDR2 SYDVKM. V lost 5 bases, J lost 0 bases, and 18 bases stayed unmatched. CDR3 nucleotides: TGTGCCAGCAGTGGGGTTATGTTGTCTGGGACAGAGACTAACTATGGCTACACCTTC. Translating it yields CASSGVMLSGTETNYGYTF.

V gene TRBV15 combines with J gene TRBJ2-7, with D tentatively TRBD1 (6 bases). The CDR3 extends over 15 amino acids. From germline, CDR1 is LNHNV and CDR2 YYDKDF (reference sequence). Deletions cut 0 bases from V and 3 bases from J, with 12 bases between. CDR3 sequence reads: CATSRDGTTNYEQYF. CDR3 nucleotides: TGTGCCACCAGCAGAGATGGGACAACCAACTACGAGCAGTACTTC.

CDR3 loop: CASSLEQSYGYTF. The DNA of the CDR3 is TGTGCCAGCAGCTTGGAACAGAGCTATGGCTACACCTTC. The genes are TRBV5-6 and TRBJ1-2; D gene ambiguous. The CDR3 has 13 residues. Per germline, CDR1 SGHDT and CDR2 YYEEEE. Trimming cost V 0 bases and J 4 bases, with 7 bases left between them.

As DNA, the CDR3 is TGTGCCAGCAGCGTGACTAGCGGGAAACAAGAGACCCAGTACTTC. It translates to CASSVTSGKQETQYF. The chain couples TRBV7-2 to TRBJ2-5, with 11 bases aligning to TRBD2. Unmatched junction bases numbered 4, after V lost 5 bases and J lost 2 bases. The CDR3 spans 15 residues. Germline lookup yields CDR1 SGHTA and CDR2 FQGNSA.

The V call is TRBV19, the J call TRBJ2-3, with D possibly TRBD2 on 6 matching bases. The germline V and J ends were trimmed by 9 bases and 2 bases, with 15 bases remaining between them. Germline V gene sequence: CDR1 LNHDA, CDR2 SQIVND (reference sequence). The CDR3 is 14 residues long. The CDR3 sequence is CASHGGRHTDTQYF. The CDR3 region has the DNA TGTGCCAGCCACGGTGGGAGGCACACAGATACGCAGTATTTT.

CDR3 amino acids: CASSRGQGGGYTF. CDR3 bases: TGTGCCAGTAGTCGCGGACAGGGTGGGGGCTACACCTTC. The rearrangement joins TRBV19 to TRBJ1-2; TRBD1 matches 8 bases. With 5 bases clipped from V and 8 bases from J, the junction kept 7 bases outside the gene matches. The CDR3 runs to 13 residues. CDR1 and CDR2 (germline): LNHDA, SQIVND (reference sequence).

The V gene is TRBV15, the J gene TRBJ1-4; maybe TRBD1 (6 bases). V gave up 11 bases and J gave up 3 bases, with 13 bases separating them. The CDR3 spans 13 residues. The V gene's germline CDR1 is LNHNV and CDR2 YYDKDF (reference sequence). The CDR3: CAVRDIPNEKLFF. The DNA for the CDR3 is TGTGCCGTCCGGGACATACCTAATGAAAAACTGTTTTTT. The full variable domain, rest sourced from reference TRBV15 and TRBJ1-4, is DAMVIQNPRYQVTQFGKPVTLSCSQTLNHNVMYWYQQKSSQAPKLLFHYYDKDFNNEADTPDNFQSRRPNTSFCFLDIRSPGLGDTAMYLCAVRDIPNEKLFFGSGTQLSVL.

This clone was seen only once. The chain is built from TRBV11-1 and TRBJ2-7; D is unclear. CDR3 length: 14 amino acids. Trimming removed 1 base from V and 0 bases from J, with 7 bases in between. The germline V gene encodes CDR1 SGHAT and CDR2 FQDESV (reference sequence). DNA for the CDR3: TGTGCCAGCAGCTTAGTACAAATCTCCTACGAGCAGTACTTC. This gives the protein CASSLVQISYEQYF.

The rearrangement links TRBV19 to TRBJ1-2; no clear D. Trimming pared 1 base from V and 4 bases from J, leaving 13 bases between. The CDR3 is made up of 15 amino acids. Germline V gene sequence: CDR1 LNHDA, CDR2 SQIVND (reference sequence). The chain's CDR3 is CASSIGPMVGYGYTF. The CDR3 coding sequence is TGTGCCAGTAGTATAGGCCCTATGGTTGGCTATGGCTACACCTTC.

This clone was detected a few times. The chain joins TRBV6-5 to TRBJ2-7, with 7 bases aligning to TRBD1. CDR1 and CDR2 (germline): MNHEY, SVGAGI. The V gene end was trimmed by 2 bases and the J gene end by 5 bases; junction bases not matched to a gene: 3. The CDR3 is 13 residues long. DNA of the CDR3: TGTGCCAGCAGTTACACCACAGGGGACGAGCAGTACTTC. Its protein product is CASSYTTGDEQYF.

The chain has TRBV28 and TRBJ2-7, with 10 bases lining up with TRBD2. The CDR3 is 15 amino acids. The germline gives CDR1 MDHEN, CDR2 SYDVKM. V lost 3 bases to trimming and J lost 4 bases; unmatched junction nucleotides: 6. For the CDR3, the DNA is TGTGCCAGCAGTTTGGGAGCGGGAGGGGGGTACGAGCAGTACTTC. Translated: CASSLGAGGGYEQYF.

This chain links TRBV6-5 with TRBJ2-7; D is possibly TRBD1 or TRBD2 (5 bases each). This CDR3 is built from 12 residues. Trimming removed 8 bases from V and 2 bases from J, with 10 bases in between. The germline gives CDR1 MNHEY, CDR2 SVGAGI. In DNA form, the CDR3 reads TGTGCCAGCTCCGGGGCGACCTACGAGCAGTACTTC. Its translation is CASSGATYEQYF.

By share of the sample, this clone is medium-sized. The gene calls are TRBV9 and TRBJ2-7; 9 bases match TRBD1. There are 14 residues in the CDR3. Trimming removed 2 bases from V and 5 bases from J; junction bases left unmatched: 5. Germline loops: CDR1 SGDLS, CDR2 YYNGEE. CDR3 bases: TGTGCCAGCAGCGTTGGGACAGGGAATGACGAGCAGTACTTC. Encoded protein: CASSVGTGNDEQYF.

This clone occurred once. The chain has TRBV15 and TRBJ2-4; TRBD1 agrees at 9 bases. Germline V gene data show CDR1 as LNHNV and CDR2 as YYDKDF (reference sequence). The CDR3 extends over 17 amino acids. V lost 7 bases and J lost 1; bases outside the gene matches: 11. CDR3 protein: CATTEVGQGLAKNIQYF. In DNA form, the CDR3 reads TGTGCCACCACGGAAGTCGGACAGGGGCTTGCCAAAAACATTCAGTACTTC. Filled out from reference TRBV15 and TRBJ2-4, the complete variable domain reads DAMVIQNPRYQVTQFGKPVTLSCSQTLNHNVMYWYQQKSSQAPKLLFHYYDKDFNNEADTPDNFQSRRPNTSFCFLDIRSPGLGDTAMYLCATTEVGQGLAKNIQYFGAGTRLSVL.

The rearrangement uses TRBV7-2 and TRBJ1-3; 7 positions match TRBD1. Per the germline V gene, CDR1 is SGHTA and CDR2 is FQGNSA. V lost 1 base to trimming and J lost 2 bases; unmatched junction nucleotides: 2. The CDR3 has 15 residues. CDR3 in amino acids: CASSLVTGPGNTIYF. The DNA of the CDR3 is TGTGCCAGCAGCTTAGTGACAGGGCCTGGAAACACCATATATTTT.

This clone has a handful of counts. This chain connects TRBV27 to TRBJ1-1; D gene ambiguous. Trimming stripped 7 bases from V and 4 bases from J, with 13 bases between. CDR3 size: 13 residues. Germline V CDR1 and CDR2: MNHEY, SMNVEV (reference sequence). In DNA form, the CDR3 reads TGTGCCAGCACCCTGAACCTGGGCACTGAAGCTTTCTTT. It yields the protein CASTLNLGTEAFF.

J is TRBJ2-6 and V is TRBV11-1, with 7 nucleotides matching TRBD1. V dropped 6 bases and J dropped 0; count of bases not matched to a gene: 8. This CDR3 spans 17 amino acids. Germline CDR1 reads SGHAT; CDR2 reads FQDESV (reference sequence). CDR3 in amino acids: CASRPRQGSSGANVLTF. Here the CDR3 DNA reads TGTGCCAGCAGGCCCCGACAGGGTAGCTCTGGGGCCAACGTCCTGACTTTC.

The gene calls are TRBV4-3 and TRBJ2-1; 7 nucleotides line up with TRBD1. Per germline, CDR1 LGHNA and CDR2 YSLEER. After removal of 1 base from V and 5 bases from J, the junction contained 5 bases not matched to a gene. CDR3 length: 15 residues. CDR3 DNA sequence: TGCGCCAGCAGCCAAGCATCAGGGGGTGACAATGAGCAGTTCTTC. Amino acids: CASSQASGGDNEQFF.

The gene calls are TRBV14 and TRBJ2-5, with D maybe TRBD1 (5 bases). The CDR3 has 18 residues. Germline V CDR1 and CDR2: SGHDN, FVKESK. Trimming removed 0 bases at V and 5 bases at J, with 22 bases between. The CDR3 region is CASSQEISAGMSRETQYF. CDR3 nucleotide sequence: TGTGCCAGCAGCCAAGAGATCTCGGCAGGGATGAGTAGGGAGACCCAGTACTTC. The full variable domain, in which reference TRBV14 and TRBJ2-5 provide the parts outside the CDR3, is EAGVTQFPSHSVIEKGQTVTLRCDPISGHDNLYWYRRVMGKEIKFLLHFVKESKQDESGMPNNRFLAERTGGTYSTLKVQPAELEDSGVYFCASSQEISAGMSRETQYFGPGTRLLVL.

The chain joins TRBV6-4 to TRBJ2-5; unclear D gene. Germline V gives CDR1 MRHNA, CDR2 SNTAGT. V was pared by 7 bases and J by 1 base, with 4 bases between. This CDR3 has 11 amino acids. CDR3 protein: CASTLQETQYF. CDR3 nucleotide sequence: TGTGCCAGCACCCTCCAAGAGACCCAGTACTTC.

V usage is TRBV14 and J usage is TRBJ2-1; D unclear. The germline V and J ends were trimmed by 0 bases and 0 bases, with 6 bases remaining between them. The CDR3 runs to 15 residues. Looked up from germline, CDR1 is SGHDN and CDR2 is FVKESK. The CDR3, as DNA: TGTGCCAGCAGCCAAGAACGGAGCTCCTACAATGAGCAGTTCTTC. Translated: CASSQERSSYNEQFF.

The table lists this clone with a count of one. The chain combines TRBV11-3 with TRBJ2-3; TRBD2 matches 8 bases. Germline CDR1 reads SGHNT; CDR2 reads YENEEA. V dropped 5 bases and J dropped 1; count of bases not matched to a gene: 8. This CDR3 contains 16 residues. CDR3 sequence reads: CASSPGGLARTDTQYF. As DNA, the CDR3 is TGTGCCAGCAGCCCGGGAGGACTAGCACGCACAGATACGCAGTATTTT.

The chain carries TRBV27 and TRBJ2-3; 7 positions agree with TRBD1. In germline, CDR1 is MNHEY, CDR2 SMNVEV (reference sequence). This CDR3 has 13 amino acids. After removal of 6 bases from V and 4 bases from J, the junction contained 4 bases not matched to a gene. This chain's CDR3 is CASRMRGPDTQYF. The DNA of the CDR3 is TGTGCCAGCAGGATGAGGGGGCCAGATACGCAGTATTTT.

This chain joins TRBV6-4 and TRBJ1-5, with D uncertain. The CDR3 length is 13 residues. CDR1 MRHNA and CDR2 SNTAGT come from the germline V gene. V lost 2 bases and J lost 3, with 5 bases in between. The CDR3 sequence: CASSDRPNQPQHF. The CDR3 nucleotides are TGTGCCAGCAGTGACCGTCCCAATCAGCCCCAGCATTTT.

The gene calls are TRBV9 and TRBJ1-4; TRBD1 aligns across 7 bases. V shed 0 bases and J 4 bases; nucleotides not matched to a gene: 0. Germline assignment: CDR1 SGDLS and CDR2 YYNGEE. There are 14 residues in the CDR3. The CDR3 spells CASSVGQGNEKLFF. The CDR3 DNA reads as TGTGCCAGCAGCGTAGGACAGGGTAATGAAAAACTGTTTTTT.

This chain links TRBV5-1 with TRBJ2-5; D remains unclear. V was clipped by 1 base and J by 2 bases, with 9 bases between them. CDR1 is SGHRS, CDR2 YFSETQ, per germline. The CDR3 totals 14 residues. This CDR3 reads CASSLKGPQETQYF. For the CDR3, the DNA is TGCGCCAGCAGCTTGAAGGGTCCTCAAGAGACCCAGTACTTC.

V is TRBV6-1 and J is TRBJ2-7, with a tentative D call TRBD1 (5 bases). V lost 5 bases, J lost 0 bases, and 11 bases lay in between. CDR3 size: 14 residues. Germline-derived CDR1 and CDR2 are MNHNS and SASEGT. The CDR3 DNA is TGTGCCAGCAGTCACCAGGGTGGCTCCTACGAGCAGTACTTC. Encoded protein: CASSHQGGSYEQYF.

This clone has a handful of counts. The likely explanation is a read error, given a far larger clone one base away. The same CDR3 is also encoded by other DNA sequences in this sample. The chain couples TRBV11-1 to TRBJ2-7, with 10 bases matching TRBD2. V shed 3 bases, J shed 1 base, and the junction held 3 bases outside the gene matches. The CDR3 has 15 amino acids. Germline V gene lookup returns CDR1 SGHAT and CDR2 FQDESV (reference sequence). Here the CDR3 DNA reads TGTGCCAGCAGCTTTAGCGGGGGGCCATCCTACGAGCAGTACTTC. Its protein product is CASSFSGGPSYEQYF. Looking up the rest from reference TRBV11-1 and TRBJ2-7 gives the full variable domain: EAEVAQSPRYKITEKSQAVAFWCDPISGHATLYWYRQILGQGPELLVQFQDESVVDDSQLPKDRFSAERLKGVDSTLKIQPAELGDSAMYLCASSFSGGPSYEQYFGPGTRLTVT.

Only a few counts were recorded for this clone. The rearrangement links TRBV29-1 to TRBJ2-5; perhaps TRBD1 as D (6 bases). Trimming took 8 bases from V and 2 from J, leaving 12 bases between them. This CDR3 is built from 12 residues. The germline CDR1 and CDR2 sequences are SQVTM and ANQGSEA. CDR3 sequence (DNA): TGCAGCATCACAGGGTGGCAAGAGACCCAGTACTTC. Translation: CSITGWQETQYF.

The chain has TRBV5-4 and TRBJ2-1; D uncertain. CDR1 is SGHNT, CDR2 YYREEE, per germline (reference sequence). CDR3 length equals 13 residues. V was shortened by 3 bases and J by 8 bases, with 12 bases between the two germline ends. CDR3 DNA sequence: TGTGCCAGCAGCTATCCGGGTTCCTATGAGCAGTTCTTC. The encoded protein is CASSYPGSYEQFF.

For the CDR3, the DNA is TGCGCCAGCAGCTTCGGACAGGGGGCGTCCACTGAAGCTTTCTTT. It is translated as CASSFGQGASTEAFF. The J gene is TRBJ1-1, the V gene TRBV5-1; 11 bases fit TRBD1. Trimming took 2 bases from V and 4 from J; bases not matched to a gene: 4. Germline assignment: CDR1 SGHRS and CDR2 YFSETQ. The CDR3 totals 15 residues.